This TCR beta chain was captured in a study of T cells expressing NK-cell markers. Across the study: The eight sequenced donors comprised seven who were HCMV-seropositive and one who was seronegative. Study-wide points: In several donors, dominant CD3+CD56+NKG2C+ clones formed roughly 1.0-7.0% of CD8+ cells.

Of note for this clonotype: Its antigen is as yet unknown.

UMIs accompanied the 5'RACE template switching by which TCR beta cDNA was made. TCRdb reprocessed the 5' RACE reads, with one entry per CDR3 protein and no DNA. Its table lists over 150,000 distinct CDR3 sequences. The CDR3 covers 13 residues. The rearrangement joins TRBV12-3 or TRBV12-4 to TRBJ1-5. Source material: blood T cells: a sorted CD56 or NKG2C T cell subset, CD4+ or CD8+ T cells, or bulk PBMC T cells (not recorded which). This TCR came from a woman in her fifties or sixties in good health. The CDR3 sequence is CASSFRGNQPQHF.